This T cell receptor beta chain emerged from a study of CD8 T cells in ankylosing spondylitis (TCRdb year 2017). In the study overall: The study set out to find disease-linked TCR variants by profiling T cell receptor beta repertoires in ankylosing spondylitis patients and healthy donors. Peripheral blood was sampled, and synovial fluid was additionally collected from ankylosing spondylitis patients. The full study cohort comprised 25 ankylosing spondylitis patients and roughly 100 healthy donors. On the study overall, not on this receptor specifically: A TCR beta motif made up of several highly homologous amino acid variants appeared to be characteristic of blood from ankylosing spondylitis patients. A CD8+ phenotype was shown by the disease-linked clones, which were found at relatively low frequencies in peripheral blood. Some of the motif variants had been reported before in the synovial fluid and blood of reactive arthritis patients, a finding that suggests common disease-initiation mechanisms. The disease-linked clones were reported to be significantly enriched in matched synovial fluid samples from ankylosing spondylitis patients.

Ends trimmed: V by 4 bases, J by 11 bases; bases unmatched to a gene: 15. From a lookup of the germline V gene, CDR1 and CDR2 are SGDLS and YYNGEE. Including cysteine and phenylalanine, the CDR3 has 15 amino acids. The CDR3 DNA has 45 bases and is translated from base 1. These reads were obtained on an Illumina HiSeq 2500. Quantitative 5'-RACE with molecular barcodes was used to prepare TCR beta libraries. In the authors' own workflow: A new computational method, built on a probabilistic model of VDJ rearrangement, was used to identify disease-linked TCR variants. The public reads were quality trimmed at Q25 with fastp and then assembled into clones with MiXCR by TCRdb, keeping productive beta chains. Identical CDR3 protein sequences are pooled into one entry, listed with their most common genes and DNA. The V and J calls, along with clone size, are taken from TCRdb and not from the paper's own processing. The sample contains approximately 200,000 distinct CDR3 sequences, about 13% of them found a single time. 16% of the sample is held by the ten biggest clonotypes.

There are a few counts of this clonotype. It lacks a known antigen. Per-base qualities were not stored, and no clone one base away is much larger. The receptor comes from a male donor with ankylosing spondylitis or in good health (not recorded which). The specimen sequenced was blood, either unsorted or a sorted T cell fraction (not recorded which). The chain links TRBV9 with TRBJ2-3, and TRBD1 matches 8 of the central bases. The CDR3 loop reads CASSPPGLITGGQYF. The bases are TGTGCCAGCAGCCCCCCCGGACTCATTACAGGGGGGCAGTATTTT.